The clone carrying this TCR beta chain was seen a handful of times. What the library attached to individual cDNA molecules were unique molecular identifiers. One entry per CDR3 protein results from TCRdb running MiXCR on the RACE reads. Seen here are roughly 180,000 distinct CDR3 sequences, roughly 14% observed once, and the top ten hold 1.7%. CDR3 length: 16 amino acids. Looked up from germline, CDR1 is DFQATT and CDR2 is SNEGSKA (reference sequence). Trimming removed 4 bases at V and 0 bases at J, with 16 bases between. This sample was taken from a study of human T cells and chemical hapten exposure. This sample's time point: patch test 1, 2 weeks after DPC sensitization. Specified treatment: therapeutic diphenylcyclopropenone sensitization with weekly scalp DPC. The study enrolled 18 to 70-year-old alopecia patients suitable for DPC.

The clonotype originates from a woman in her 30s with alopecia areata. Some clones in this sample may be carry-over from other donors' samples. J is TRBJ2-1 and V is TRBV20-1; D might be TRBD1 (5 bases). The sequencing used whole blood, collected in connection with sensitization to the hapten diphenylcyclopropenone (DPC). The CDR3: CSATGPAMSSYNEQFF. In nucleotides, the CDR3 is TGCAGTGCTACAGGGCCCGCCATGAGCTCCTACAATGAGCAGTTCTTC.